What follows are 30 T cell receptor beta chains derived from one specimen sequenced in a study of response to subunit inactivated influenza vaccine. A single record per CDR3 protein comes from TCRdb applying MiXCR to the RT-PCR reads. The table includes 650,000 to 850,000 distinct CDR3 sequences, over 11% detected once. The specimen comprised PBMCs from blood, sampled approximately 15 days before vaccination. These receptors originate from a man aged 50 to 59 who received an inactivated influenza vaccine.

This clonotype appeared a few times. The rearrangement links TRBV4-3 to TRBJ2-6; TRBD1 matches at 7 bases. Germline V lookup: CDR1 LGHNA, CDR2 YSLEER. The ends lost 0 bases at V and 1 base at J; junction bases unmatched: 9. CDR3 length: 19 amino acids. CDR3 nucleotide sequence: TGCGCCAGCAGCCAAGATTGGAGACAGGGTCCTTCTGGGGCCAACGTCCTGACTTTC. Residues: CASSQDWRQGPSGANVLTF.

The chain recombines TRBV7-2 with TRBJ1-5; TRBD1 agrees at 7 bases. From germline, CDR1 is SGHTA and CDR2 FQGNSA. The CDR3 is 15 amino acids. V trimming: 3 bases; J trimming: 2 bases; junction bases outside the gene matches: 4. CDR3 DNA sequence: TGTGCCAGCAGCTTCTTCGGACAGGGCAATCAGCCCCAGCATTTT. Its translation: CASSFFGQGNQPQHF.

This clonotype has more than one count but fewer than ten. J is TRBJ2-1 and V is TRBV20-1, with 11 positions matching TRBD2. The CDR3 is 15 amino acids. Germline CDR1 DFQATT, CDR2 SNEGSKA (reference sequence). The V segment lost 3 bases and the J segment 4 bases; nucleotides outside the gene matches: 5. The CDR3 nucleotides read TGCAGTGCTAGGCCGGGACTAGCGGTATACAATGAGCAGTTCTTC. Its protein is CSARPGLAVYNEQFF.

This chain joins TRBV20-1 and TRBJ1-2; TRBD1 agrees at 9 bases. V lost 2 bases to trimming and J lost 5 bases; unmatched junction nucleotides: 9. The CDR3 consists of 15 residues. Germline V lookup: CDR1 DFQATT, CDR2 SNEGSKA (reference sequence). This CDR3 reads CSARRTGGTLYGYTF. CDR3 sequence (DNA): TGCAGTGCTAGAAGAACAGGGGGCACCCTTTATGGCTACACCTTC.

The sample holds many counts of this clonotype. The V gene is TRBV28, the J gene TRBJ2-7, with 7 nucleotides matching TRBD1. Germline lookup yields CDR1 MDHEN and CDR2 SYDVKM. The CDR3 contains 15 residues. The junction had 11 bases not matched to a gene; V was cut back by 5 bases and J by 4 bases. CDR3 nucleotides: TGTGCCAGCAGTGTCCGGGACAGCGCGTTTTACGAGCAGTACTTC. Its protein is CASSVRDSAFYEQYF. Full variable domain (rest looked up from reference TRBV28 and TRBJ2-7): DVKVTQSSRYLVKRTGEKVFLECVQDMDHENMFWYRQDPGLGLRLIYFSYDVKMKEKGDIPEGYSVSREKKERFSLILESASTNQTSMYLCASSVRDSAFYEQYFGPGTRLTVT.

In this sample, this clonotype turned up many times. This CDR3 is CASSPIKQGAGEKLFF. DNA for the CDR3: TGTGCCAGCAGTCCCATAAAACAGGGGGCGGGAGAAAAACTGTTTTTT. The chain uses TRBV12-3 or TRBV12-4 and TRBJ1-4, with 9 bases that match TRBD1. V was pared by 5 bases and J by 8 bases, with 12 bases of the junction left unmatched. This CDR3 is 16 amino acids long.

V gene TRBV10-3 combines with J gene TRBJ2-7; D gene ambiguous. The V and J ends lost 2 bases and 2 bases respectively, with 4 bases between them. The germline CDR1 and CDR2 sequences are ENHRY and SYGVKD. CDR3 size: 12 residues. Here the CDR3 reads CAISEEAYEQYF. CDR3 bases: TGTGCCATCAGTGAGGAAGCCTACGAGCAGTACTTC.

This clonotype was observed at least ten times. The V call is TRBV7-2, the J call TRBJ2-7; TRBD1 matches 9 bases. CDR1 and CDR2 (germline): SGHTA, FQGNSA. This CDR3 comprises 17 residues. Losses at the gene ends were 0 bases for V and 3 bases for J; bases not matched to a gene: 9. The CDR3: CASSLAIPGQGRYEQYF. The CDR3 nucleotides read TGTGCCAGCAGCTTAGCTATACCGGGACAGGGACGCTACGAGCAGTACTTC.

The CDR3 sequence: CASSKGEVDTNTEAFF. CDR3 DNA: TGTGCCAGCAGCAAAGGAGAGGTAGACACGAACACTGAAGCTTTCTTT. The chain uses TRBV21-1 and TRBJ1-1. TRBV21-1 constitutes a pseudogene. CDR3 length: 16 residues.

The chain has TRBV10-3 and TRBJ2-7; 7 bases line up with TRBD1. The CDR3 length is 12 residues. J lost 6 bases, V lost 6 bases, and 5 bases had no gene match. The germline V gene has CDR1 ENHRY and CDR2 SYGVKD. The CDR3 DNA is TGTGCCATCAGAGCGACAGGGAGCGAGCAGTACTTC. Translated, it gives CAIRATGSEQYF.

This clonotype was seen a single time. J is TRBJ2-1 and V is TRBV12-3 or TRBV12-4, with D tentatively TRBD1 (6 bases). Trimming pared 6 bases from V and 4 bases from J, leaving 16 bases between. CDR3 length: 15 residues. CDR3 protein: CASSPVQGRYNEQFF. CDR3 sequence (DNA): TGTGCCAGCAGCCCGGTACAGGGCCGTTACAATGAGCAGTTCTTC.

V and J are TRBV5-1 and TRBJ2-7; D call uncertain. V was shortened by 4 bases and J by 4 bases, with 15 bases between the two germline ends. CDR1 is SGHRS and CDR2 is YFSETQ in the germline V gene. This CDR3 spans 14 amino acids. The CDR3 DNA sequence: TGCGCCAGCAGCCCGGCGACTGGACGGTACGAGCAGTACTTC. This sequence encodes CASSPATGRYEQYF. Filled out from reference TRBV5-1 and TRBJ2-7, the complete variable domain reads KAGVTQTPRYLIKTRGQQVTLSCSPISGHRSVSWYQQTPGQGLQFLFEYFSETQRNKGNFPGRFSGRQFSNSRSEMNVSTLELGDSALYLCASSPATGRYEQYFGPGTRLTVT.

This chain joins TRBV12-3 or TRBV12-4 and TRBJ2-7; D might be TRBD1 or TRBD2, each matching 5 bases. V was shortened by 3 bases and J by 5 bases, with 14 bases between the two germline ends. The CDR3 runs 14 residues. CDR3 DNA: TGTGCCAGCAGTTTTGAGGGGAAGGGCAACGAGCAGTACTTC. Protein: CASSFEGKGNEQYF.

The chain employs TRBV5-3 and TRBJ2-3; 8 bases match TRBD2. TRBV5-3 falls under the ORF class, with uncertain function. The CDR3 has 14 residues. Trimming removed 8 bases from V and 5 bases from J; junction bases left unmatched: 10. The CDR3 sequence: CARGLWAGGDTQYF. The CDR3 DNA sequence: TGTGCCAGGGGCCTTTGGGCGGGAGGAGATACGCAGTATTTT.

There are many counts of this clonotype. This chain joins TRBV7-2 and TRBJ2-2; 9 bases are a match to TRBD2. The CDR3 is made up of 18 amino acids. The germline CDR1 and CDR2 sequences are SGHTA and FQGNSA. The ends lost 2 bases at V and 0 bases at J; junction bases unmatched: 7. The CDR3 loop reads CASSLRASGDTNTGELFF. The DNA of the CDR3 is TGTGCCAGCAGCTTAAGGGCTAGCGGGGATACGAACACCGGGGAGCTGTTTTTT.

The chain combines TRBV5-4 with TRBJ1-1; perhaps TRBD1 as D (6 bases). Per the germline V gene, CDR1 is SGHNT and CDR2 is YYREEE (reference sequence). V lost 3 bases, J lost 4 bases, and 16 bases lay in between. This CDR3 region has 15 residues. The CDR3 is CASSSIGGLLTEAFF. The CDR3 nucleotides are TGTGCCAGCAGCTCCATTGGGGGGCTACTCACTGAAGCTTTCTTT.

This clonotype showed up just a few times. This sequence joins TRBV29-1 and TRBJ2-5; D may be TRBD2 (6 bases). The CDR3 is 13 amino acids. Germline assignment: CDR1 SQVTM and CDR2 ANQGSEA. Trimming stripped 6 bases from V and 4 bases from J, with 15 bases between. CDR3 loop: CSVRDSQAETQYF. CDR3 bases: TGCAGCGTAAGGGACTCCCAGGCAGAGACCCAGTACTTC.

Here the CDR3 DNA reads TGCCTTGGGCCAGGGGAGCTGTTTTTT. It translates to CLGPGELFF. The rearrangement links TRBV20-1 to TRBJ2-2, with D unresolved. Germline V gene lookup returns CDR1 DFQATT and CDR2 SNEGSKA (reference sequence). CDR3 length: 9 residues.

The chain couples TRBV7-2 to TRBJ2-3; D unclear. Trimming cost V 3 bases and J 0 bases, with 7 bases left between them. Germline assignment: CDR1 SGHTA and CDR2 FQGNSA. The CDR3 has 14 residues. This chain's CDR3 is CASSFLISTDTQYF. The CDR3 bases are TGTGCCAGCAGCTTCCTCATAAGCACAGATACGCAGTATTTT.

The rearrangement joins TRBV29-1 to TRBJ2-3; 11 bases fit TRBD2. The length of the CDR3 is 13 residues. J was trimmed by 4 bases and V by 5 bases; bases with no gene match: 2. Germline CDR1 and CDR2: SQVTM and ANQGSEA. This CDR3 reads CSVRSGRADTQYF. The CDR3 nucleotides read TGCAGCGTTCGTAGCGGGAGGGCAGATACGCAGTATTTT.

The chain is built from TRBV6-5 and TRBJ2-4, with 9 positions matching TRBD1. The V and J ends lost 4 bases and 9 bases, in that order; junction bases with no gene match: 16. The CDR3 has 17 amino acids. Per the germline V gene, CDR1 is MNHEY and CDR2 is SVGAGI. The chain's CDR3 is CASSSTPGQGGGGIQYF. CDR3 in DNA: TGTGCCAGCAGTTCTACACCGGGACAGGGAGGAGGTGGCATTCAGTACTTC.

This clonotype was detected only a few times. V usage is TRBV5-1 and J usage is TRBJ2-5; D may be TRBD1 (5 bases). The V gene lost 0 bases and the J gene lost 1 base, with 10 bases spanning the gap. This CDR3 region has 15 residues. The germline gives CDR1 SGHRS, CDR2 YFSETQ. The CDR3 coding sequence is TGCGCCAGCAGCTTGGGGACAAGAGCCCAAGAGACCCAGTACTTC. It translates to CASSLGTRAQETQYF. Variable domain in full (rest from reference TRBV5-1 and TRBJ2-5): KAGVTQTPRYLIKTRGQQVTLSCSPISGHRSVSWYQQTPGQGLQFLFEYFSETQRNKGNFPGRFSGRQFSNSRSEMNVSTLELGDSALYLCASSLGTRAQETQYFGPGTRLLVL.

In its sample, this clonotype was seen a few times. The rearrangement joins TRBV28 to TRBJ1-5, with TRBD1 as a possible D gene (5 bases). The CDR3 spans 16 residues. V was clipped by 1 base and J by 4 bases, with 14 bases between them. Germline V gene data show CDR1 as MDHEN and CDR2 as SYDVKM. CDR3 coding DNA: TGTGCCAGCAGTTTATTTGGCCAGGGTGGTAATCAGCCCCAGCATTTT. Translated: CASSLFGQGGNQPQHF.

The V call is TRBV28, the J call TRBJ1-2, with 7 nucleotides matching TRBD1. Per the germline V gene, CDR1 is MDHEN and CDR2 is SYDVKM. CDR3 length: 14 amino acids. The J segment lost 5 bases and the V segment lost 4 bases, leaving 7 bases of the junction unmatched. In DNA form, the CDR3 reads TGTGCCAGCAGTTCCGGGACAGAATTTTATGGCTACACCTTC. This sequence encodes CASSSGTEFYGYTF.

This clonotype was counted a few times. V and J are TRBV19 and TRBJ1-4; TRBD1 might be the D (5 bases). The CDR3 has 17 amino acids. Germline V gives CDR1 LNHDA, CDR2 SQIVND (reference sequence). The V end lost 4 bases, the J end lost 8 bases, and 23 bases lay between the germline ends. CDR3 amino acids: CASSKGNRAGLGEKLFF. CDR3 coding DNA: TGTGCCAGTAGTAAAGGAAATCGGGCAGGGCTCGGCGAAAAACTGTTTTTT.

The rearrangement joins TRBV9 to TRBJ2-5; 8 bases align to TRBD1. The CDR3 extends over 17 amino acids. The V segment lost 0 bases and the J segment 4 bases; nucleotides outside the gene matches: 11. CDR1 and CDR2 (germline): SGDLS, YYNGEE. The CDR3 reads CASSVGGRTGTGETQYF. CDR3 coding DNA: TGTGCCAGCAGCGTAGGTGGTAGGACAGGGACTGGAGAGACCCAGTACTTC.

This clonotype was detected ten times or more. The J gene is TRBJ2-1, the V gene TRBV18; D is uncertain. Germline V gene data show CDR1 as KGHSH and CDR2 as LQKENI. The CDR3 loop spans 14 amino acids. Trimming took 2 bases from V and 0 from J, leaving 5 bases between them. CDR3 DNA: TGTGCCAGCTCACCATTTAGCTCCTACAATGAGCAGTTCTTC. Protein sequence: CASSPFSSYNEQFF.

This sequence joins TRBV5-1 and TRBJ2-5; TRBD2 might be the D (6 bases). The CDR3 is 15 residues long. V gave up 0 bases and J gave up 0 bases, with 9 bases separating them. Germline CDR1 reads SGHRS; CDR2 reads YFSETQ. DNA for the CDR3: TGCGCCAGCAGCTTGGTGGGGGACTACCAAGAGACCCAGTACTTC. Translating gives CASSLVGDYQETQYF.

This clonotype was seen a handful of times. The CDR3 sequence is CASSQGFGYTF. The CDR3 bases are TGTGCCAGCAGCCAGGGATTTGGCTACACCTTC. V and J are TRBV3-1 and TRBJ1-2, with D uncertain. Germline V gene lookup returns CDR1 LGHDT and CDR2 YNNKEL (reference sequence). CDR3 length: 11 residues. Trimming took 3 bases from V and 7 from J, leaving 6 bases between them. Variable domain in full (rest from reference TRBV3-1 and TRBJ1-2): DTAVSQTPKYLVTQMGNDKSIKCEQNLGHDTMYWYKQDSKKFLKIMFSYNNKELIINETVPNRFSPKSPDKAHLNLHINSLELGDSAVYFCASSQGFGYTFGSGTRLTVV.

This clonotype has only a few counts. The V call is TRBV20-1, the J call TRBJ1-2; D remains unclear. V was pared by 7 bases and J by 4 bases, with 10 bases between. The length of the CDR3 is 11 residues. Germline lookup yields CDR1 DFQATT and CDR2 SNEGSKA (reference sequence). CDR3 residues: CSVKLSYGYTF. In DNA, the CDR3 is TGCAGTGTTAAGTTGTCCTATGGCTACACCTTC.